The sequence of this T cell receptor (beta chain) was determined in a study of post-analysis software for immune sequencing data. Germline V lookup: CDR1 SQVTM, CDR2 ANQGSEA. J gave up 14 bases and V 4 bases, and 11 bases lay outside the gene matches. The length of the CDR3 is 12 residues. Unique molecular identifiers had been added to the TCR beta cDNA libraries. From the PCR reads, TCRdb called clonotypes with MiXCR, one entry per CDR3 protein. The top ten clones hold 7.5% to 8.5% of a sample with 350,000 to 450,000 distinct CDR3 sequences, roughly 40% of them seen once. Notes on this clonotype: Its cognate antigen is unknown.

General study findings and limits: Among roughly 5 TRBV segments more frequent in patients than controls were TRBV5-6, TRBV5-1 and TRBV20-1.

Sequences were obtained from blood. The genes are TRBV29-1 and TRBJ2-1, with 7 bases fitting TRBD2. The origin of this receptor is a girl aged 2 to 10 with multiple sclerosis. This CDR3 reads CSVGGEGRWEFF. CDR3 nucleotide sequence: TGCAGCGTTGGGGGGGAGGGGAGGTGGGAGTTCTTC.